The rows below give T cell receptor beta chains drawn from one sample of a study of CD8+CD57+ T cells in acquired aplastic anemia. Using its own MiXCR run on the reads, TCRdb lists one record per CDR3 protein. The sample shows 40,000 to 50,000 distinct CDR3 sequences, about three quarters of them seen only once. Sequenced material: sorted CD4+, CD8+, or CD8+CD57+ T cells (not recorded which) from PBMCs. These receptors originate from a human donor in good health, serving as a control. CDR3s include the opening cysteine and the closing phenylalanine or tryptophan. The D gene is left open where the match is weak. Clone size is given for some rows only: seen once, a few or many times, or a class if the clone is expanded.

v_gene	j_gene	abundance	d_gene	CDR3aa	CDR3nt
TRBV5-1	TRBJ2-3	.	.	CASSGDFTDTQYF	TGCGCCAGCAGCGGGGACTTCACAGATACGCAGTATTTT
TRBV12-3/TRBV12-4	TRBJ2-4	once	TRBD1	CASSPGGIQYF	TGTGCCAGCAGTCCAGGGGGCATTCAGTACTTC
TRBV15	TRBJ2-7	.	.	CATSSLQRSHYEQYF	TGTGCCACCAGCAGCTTGCAGCGTTCCCACTACGAGCAGTACTTC
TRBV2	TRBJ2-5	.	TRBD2	CASSPSGETQYF	TGTGCCAGCAGTCCTAGCGGAGAGACCCAGTACTTC
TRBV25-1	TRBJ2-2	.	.	CASSPNRNTGELFF	TGTGCCAGCTCTCCGAATAGGAACACCGGGGAGCTGTTTTTT
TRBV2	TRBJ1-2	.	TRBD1	CASSEARAGGGYTF	TGTGCCAGCAGTGAAGCAAGGGCAGGGGGAGGCTACACCTTC
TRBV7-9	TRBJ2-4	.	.	CASSLEVKNIQYF	TGTGCCAGCAGCTTGGAGGTAAAAAACATTCAGTACTTC
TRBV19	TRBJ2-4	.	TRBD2	CASSIGLAGNIQYF	TGTGCCAGTAGTATAGGACTAGCAGGAAACATTCAGTACTTC
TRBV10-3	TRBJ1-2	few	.	CATEKTGNYGYTF	TGTGCCACCGAAAAAACAGGGAACTATGGCTACACCTTC
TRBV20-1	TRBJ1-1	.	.	CSARFGLDTEAFF	TGCAGTGCTAGATTTGGTCTTGACACTGAAGCTTTCTTT
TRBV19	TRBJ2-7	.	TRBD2	CASSYLAGGSYEQYF	TGTGCCAGTAGTTATCTAGCGGGAGGCTCCTACGAGCAGTACTTC
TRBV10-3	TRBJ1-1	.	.	CAISSYTNTEAFF	TGTGCCATCAGTTCCTACACGAACACTGAAGCTTTCTTT
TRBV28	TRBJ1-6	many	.	CASSFQGSYSPLHF	TGTGCCAGCAGTTTTCAGGGGAGTTACTCACCCCTCCACTTT
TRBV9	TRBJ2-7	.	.	CASSVGGRYEQYF	TGTGCCAGCAGCGTAGGCGGCAGATACGAGCAGTACTTC
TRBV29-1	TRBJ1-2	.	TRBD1	CSVARTGGAVGYTF	TGCAGCGTCGCTAGGACAGGGGGCGCGGTAGGCTACACCTTC
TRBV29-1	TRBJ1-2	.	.	CSVGGGADGYTF	TGCAGCGTTGGTGGGGGGGCAGACGGCTACACCTTC
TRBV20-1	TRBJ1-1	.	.	CSATEGMVTEAFF	TGCAGTGCTACAGAGGGCATGGTCACTGAAGCTTTCTTT
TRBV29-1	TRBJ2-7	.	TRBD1	CSVTLRQGGNEQYF	TGCAGCGTTACCCTCCGACAGGGTGGGAACGAGCAGTACTTC
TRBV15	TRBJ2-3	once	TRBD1	CATSSLTGVGTQYF	TGTGCCACCAGCAGCTTGACAGGGGTTGGTACGCAGTATTTT
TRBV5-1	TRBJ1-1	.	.	CASSLLQGNTEAFF	TGCGCCAGCAGCTTGCTGCAGGGTAACACTGAAGCTTTCTTT
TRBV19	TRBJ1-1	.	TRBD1	CASSPWEGADTEAFF	TGTGCCAGTAGCCCCTGGGAGGGGGCGGACACTGAAGCTTTCTTT
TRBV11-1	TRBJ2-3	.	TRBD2	CASSLDWVRGGADTQYF	TGTGCCAGCAGCTTAGATTGGGTGCGGGGAGGGGCAGATACGCAGTATTTT
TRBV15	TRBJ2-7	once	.	CATSRVSGEVYEQYF	TGTGCCACCAGCAGAGTGTCAGGGGAGGTGTACGAGCAGTACTTC
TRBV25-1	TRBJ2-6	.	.	CASSEGGLSGANVLTF	TGTGCCAGCAGTGAAGGTGGGCTCTCTGGGGCCAACGTCCTGACTTTC
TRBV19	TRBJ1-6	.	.	CASSSSQGSTSPLHF	TGTGCCAGTAGTAGTTCCCAGGGCAGCACTTCACCCCTCCACTTT
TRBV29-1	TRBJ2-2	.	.	CSVEDTGELFF	TGCAGCGTTGAAGACACCGGGGAGCTGTTTTTT
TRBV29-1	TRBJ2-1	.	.	CSVEDPPGDEQFF	TGCAGCGTTGAAGATCCCCCAGGGGATGAGCAGTTCTTC
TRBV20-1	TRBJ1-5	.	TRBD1	CSATPGQDLYSNQPQHF	TGCAGTGCTACCCCGGGACAGGATTTATATAGCAATCAGCCCCAGCATTTT
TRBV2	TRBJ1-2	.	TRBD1	CASSEFVGQGWNYGYTF	TGTGCCAGCAGTGAATTCGTAGGACAGGGATGGAACTATGGCTACACCTTC
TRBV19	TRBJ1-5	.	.	CASSVAGFQPQHF	TGTGCCAGTAGTGTGGCGGGGTTTCAGCCCCAGCATTTT
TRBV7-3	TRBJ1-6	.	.	CASSLRVDYNSPLHF	TGTGCCAGCAGCTTAAGAGTTGATTATAATTCACCCCTCCACTTT
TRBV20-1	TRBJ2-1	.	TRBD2	CSARVRGREAFHEQFF	TGCAGTGCTAGAGTCCGCGGGAGGGAAGCTTTCCATGAGCAGTTCTTC
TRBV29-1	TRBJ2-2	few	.	CSVVRDTNTGELFF	TGCAGCGTTGTAAGGGATACGAACACCGGGGAGCTGTTTTTT
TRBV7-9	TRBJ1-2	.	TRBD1	CASSPRQGASYGYTF	TGTGCCAGCAGCCCACGACAGGGTGCAAGCTATGGCTACACCTTC
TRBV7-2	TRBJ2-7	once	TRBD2	CASVSSGGYYEQYF	TGTGCCAGCGTATCTAGCGGGGGGTACTACGAGCAGTACTTC
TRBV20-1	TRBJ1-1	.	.	CSATDPRRGDTEAFF	TGCAGTGCTACGGACCCGCGGAGGGGGGACACTGAAGCTTTCTTT
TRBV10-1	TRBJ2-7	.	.	CASSDGVSPYEQYF	TGCGCCAGCAGTGATGGGGTCTCCCCTTACGAGCAGTACTTC
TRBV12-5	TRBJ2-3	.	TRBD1	CASGGSDRMGTDTQYF	TGTGCTAGTGGTGGGTCGGACAGGATGGGCACAGATACGCAGTATTTT
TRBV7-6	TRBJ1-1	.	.	CASNVRVGEAFF	TGTGCCAGCAACGTGAGGGTTGGTGAAGCTTTCTTT
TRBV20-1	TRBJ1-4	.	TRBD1	CSASSGTGDEKLFF	TGCAGTGCTAGTTCCGGGACAGGGGATGAAAAACTGTTTTTT